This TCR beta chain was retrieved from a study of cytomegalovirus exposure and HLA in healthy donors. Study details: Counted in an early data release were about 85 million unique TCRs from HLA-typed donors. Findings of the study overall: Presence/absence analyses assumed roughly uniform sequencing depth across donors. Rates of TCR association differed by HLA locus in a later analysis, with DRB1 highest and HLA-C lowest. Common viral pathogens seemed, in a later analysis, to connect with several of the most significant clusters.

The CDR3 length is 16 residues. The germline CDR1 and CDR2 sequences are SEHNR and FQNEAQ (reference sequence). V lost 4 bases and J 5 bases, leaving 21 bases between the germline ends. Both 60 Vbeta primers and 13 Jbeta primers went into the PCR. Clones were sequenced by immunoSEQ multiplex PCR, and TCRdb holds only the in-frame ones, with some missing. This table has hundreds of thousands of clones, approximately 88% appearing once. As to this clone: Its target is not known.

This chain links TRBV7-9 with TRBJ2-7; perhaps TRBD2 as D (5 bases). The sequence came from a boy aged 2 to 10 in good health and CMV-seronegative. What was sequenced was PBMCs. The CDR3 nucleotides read TGTGCCAGCAGCTCACTTAGGGCCTCACTCGGGGACGAGCAGTACTTC. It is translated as CASSSLRASLGDEQYF. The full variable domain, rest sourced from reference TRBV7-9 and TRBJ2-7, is DTGVSQNPRHKITKRGQNVTFRCDPISEHNRLYWYRQTLGQGPEFLTYFQNEAQLEKSRLLSDRFSAERPKGSFSTLEIQRTEQGDSAMYLCASSSLRASLGDEQYFGPGTRLTVT.